One and the same sample provided the 26 T cell receptor beta chains below, sequenced in a study of T cells in Graves' hyperthyroidism and ophthalmopathy. TCR beta CDR3 region amplification was performed from RNA transcripts. Primed by the HTBI set, a first-round RT-PCR was run on the TCR CDR3. TCRdb re-analysed the multiplex PCR reads in MiXCR, keeping a single row per CDR3 protein. The table records approximately 330,000 distinct CDR3 sequences, roughly 20% of them present only once. Sequenced: blood. Source of these receptors: a woman in her forties or fifties with Graves' hyperthyroidism.

For this clonotype: At one boundary the junction diverges from the germline segment, which might be a read error. V is TRBV9 and J is TRBJ1-2, with D tentatively TRBD1 (5 bases). There are 13 residues in the CDR3. CDR1 and CDR2 (germline): SGDLS, YYNGEE. The CDR3 region has the DNA TGTGCCTGCAGCGTAGTAGGGGACTATGGCTACACCTTC. Protein sequence: CACSVVGDYGYTF.

This clonotype was seen once. A read error may be the cause here, since a much bigger clone is one base away. This chain uses TRBV20-1 with TRBJ2-1, with 11 bases identical to TRBD1. This CDR3 is built from 15 residues. CDR1 and CDR2 from the germline V gene are DFQATT and SNEGSKA (reference sequence). The CDR3 region has the DNA TGCAGTGCGGATGGACAGGGGGCCTCCCACAATGAGCAGTTCTTC. It translates to CSADGQGASHNEQFF.

In this sample, this clonotype turned up a few times. This chain uses TRBV7-6 with TRBJ2-1; D gene uncertain. Germline CDR1 and CDR2: SGHVS and FNYEAQ. V was trimmed by 0 bases and J by 8 bases, leaving 5 bases between them. The CDR3 totals 12 residues. CDR3 loop: CASSLAQDEQFF. CDR3 bases: TGTGCCAGCAGCTTAGCCCAAGATGAGCAGTTCTTC.

This clonotype has a handful of counts. The V call is TRBV18, the J call TRBJ2-2; 9 bases match TRBD1. The CDR3 has 16 amino acids. After removal of 2 bases from V and 0 bases from J, the junction contained 1 base not matched to a gene. Germline CDR1 and CDR2: KGHSH and LQKENI. The DNA of the CDR3 is TGTGCCAGCTCACCAAGGACAGGGGCGAACACCGGGGAGCTGTTTTTT. Its translation: CASSPRTGANTGELFF.

The J gene is TRBJ2-3, the V gene TRBV11-1; D perhaps matches TRBD2 (5 bases). The CDR3 extends over 14 amino acids. Between the trimmed V and J ends, which lost 0 bases and 4 bases, there was a span of 8 bases. Germline V gene sequence: CDR1 SGHAT, CDR2 FQDESV (reference sequence). The chain's CDR3 is CASSLAPRADTQYF. The CDR3 DNA is TGTGCCAGCAGCTTAGCACCGCGGGCAGATACGCAGTATTTT.

V and J are TRBV4-2 and TRBJ2-1; 12 bases are a match to TRBD2. The CDR3 spans 16 residues. Germline V gene sequence: CDR1 LGHNA, CDR2 YNFKEQ. The V gene end was trimmed by 4 bases and the J gene end by 8 bases; junction bases not matched to a gene: 9. The CDR3: CASSPASGRAGDEQFF. The DNA for the CDR3 is TGTGCCAGCAGCCCAGCTAGCGGGAGGGCCGGGGATGAGCAGTTCTTC.

This clonotype was seen at least ten times. The CDR3 region is CASSTGFTDTQYF. CDR3 DNA: TGTGCCAGCTCCACAGGTTTCACGGATACGCAGTATTTT. The chain joins TRBV18 to TRBJ2-3; the D gene is possibly TRBD1 (5 bases). There are 13 residues in the CDR3. Trimming stripped 6 bases from V and 6 bases from J, with 13 bases between. Germline values: CDR1 KGHSH, CDR2 LQKENI.

This clonotype was counted many times. V is TRBV9 and J is TRBJ2-5; 8 positions match TRBD2. After removal of 1 base from V and 5 bases from J, the junction contained 10 bases not matched to a gene. Germline loops: CDR1 SGDLS, CDR2 YYNGEE. The CDR3 is 16 amino acids. CDR3 nucleotide sequence: TGTGCCAGCAGCGTATCCCTAGCGGGTGGCGTTGAGACCCAGTACTTC. Its translation: CASSVSLAGGVETQYF.

This clonotype was seen a handful of times. In this CDR3 the conserved last residue, phenylalanine or tryptophan, is missing, so a read error is likely. This sequence joins TRBV20-1 and TRBJ2-5; 9 bases match TRBD1. CDR3 length equals 16 residues. The trim removed 0 bases at V and 5 bases at J, leaving 10 bases unmatched. Germline V lookup: CDR1 DFQATT, CDR2 SNEGSKA (reference sequence). The CDR3 is CSAREAGQGLGETQYV. The CDR3 DNA follows: TGCAGTGCTAGAGAGGCAGGACAGGGGTTGGGGGAGACCCAGTACGTC.

This clonotype has a count of ten or more. V is TRBV6-1 and J is TRBJ2-3, with TRBD1 as a possible D gene (5 bases). This CDR3 is 14 amino acids long. V lost 7 bases and J lost 4, with 15 bases in between. CDR1 is MNHNS, CDR2 SASEGT, per germline. The CDR3 coding sequence is TGTGCCAGCACCACCAGGGTCCCATCAGATACGCAGTATTTT. Translation: CASTTRVPSDTQYF.

This clonotype was seen a handful of times. The V and J genes are TRBV29-1 and TRBJ1-2, with a tentative D call TRBD1 (5 bases). V was pared by 6 bases and J by 3 bases, with 17 bases between. CDR3 length: 14 amino acids. From germline, CDR1 is SQVTM and CDR2 ANQGSEA. CDR3 DNA: TGCAGCGTAACCGGGACGGCGTTGGACTATGGCTACACCTTC. It yields the protein CSVTGTALDYGYTF.

In its sample, this clonotype was seen many times. The rearrangement joins TRBV20-1 to TRBJ1-1; D ambiguous. Germline V lookup: CDR1 DFQATT, CDR2 SNEGSKA (reference sequence). With 6 bases removed from V and 1 base from J, the gap between germline ends came to 12 bases. This CDR3 region has 13 residues. The CDR3 reads CSAAEVENTEAFF. CDR3 bases: TGCAGTGCGGCGGAGGTCGAGAACACTGAAGCTTTCTTT.

This clonotype was seen a handful of times. The chain has TRBV12-3 or TRBV12-4 and TRBJ2-2; 11 nucleotides align to TRBD1. V lost 3 bases to trimming and J lost 3 bases; unmatched junction nucleotides: 3. CDR3 length: 16 residues. Here the CDR3 DNA reads TGTGCCAGCAGTTTGGGGACAGGGGGTTACACCGGGGAGCTGTTTTTT. Translated: CASSLGTGGYTGELFF.

In its sample, this clonotype was seen a few times. This sequence may be a read error, since a much larger clone differs from it by one base. The chain uses TRBV5-1 and TRBJ1-3; unclear D gene. CDR1 SGHRS and CDR2 YFSETQ come from the germline V gene. V was shortened by 4 bases and J by 0 bases, with 17 bases between the two germline ends. This CDR3 has 17 residues. CDR3 residues: CASSGGSAHYSGNTIYF. The CDR3 nucleotides read TGCGCCAGCAGCGGTGGGTCGGCTCATTACTCTGGAAACACCATATATTTT.

V and J are TRBV10-3 and TRBJ1-2; no firm D call. The CDR3 loop spans 13 amino acids. Germline CDR1 ENHRY, CDR2 SYGVKD. Trimming pared 3 bases from V and 6 bases from J, leaving 11 bases between. In DNA, the CDR3 is TGTGCCATCAGTGATGCCCGGGCTCATGGCTACACCTTC. Amino acid sequence: CAISDARAHGYTF.

This clonotype came up many times. The chain employs TRBV18 and TRBJ2-5, with TRBD2 identical over 7 bases. The CDR3 runs 15 residues. J was trimmed by 5 bases and V by 0 bases; bases with no gene match: 6. In germline, CDR1 is KGHSH, CDR2 LQKENI. The CDR3 spells CASSPPGGRRETQYF. CDR3 DNA: TGTGCCAGCTCACCACCGGGAGGGCGACGGGAGACCCAGTACTTC.

The chain links TRBV7-8 to TRBJ2-5, with 9 bases that match TRBD2. CDR1 SGHVS and CDR2 FQNEAQ come from the germline V gene. Losses at the gene ends were 5 bases for V and 4 bases for J; bases not matched to a gene: 11. This CDR3 is built from 16 residues. CDR3 bases: TGTGCCAGCAGCCCCGAGGCGGGGGGGCCCCCAGAGACCCAGTACTTC. Protein product: CASSPEAGGPPETQYF.

This clonotype was seen a few times. J is TRBJ2-5 and V is TRBV5-1; possibly TRBD1 for D (6 bases). Germline CDR1 SGHRS, CDR2 YFSETQ. The V end was cut by 3 bases, the J end by 3 bases, with 12 bases between. The CDR3 extends over 14 amino acids. The CDR3 is CASSYGDTEETQYF. DNA for the CDR3: TGCGCCAGCAGCTACGGGGACACCGAAGAGACCCAGTACTTC.

This rearrangement joins TRBV10-3 to TRBJ1-2, with D tentatively TRBD1 (5 bases). This CDR3 has 14 amino acids. Germline-derived CDR1 and CDR2 are ENHRY and SYGVKD. Deletions cut 0 bases from V and 12 bases from J, with 17 bases between. The CDR3 is CAISESRQPGDHTF. Written as DNA, the CDR3 is TGTGCCATCAGTGAGTCCAGACAGCCGGGGGACCACACCTTC.

CDR3 region: CASSYPGLAGGQFF. The CDR3 DNA is TGTGCCAGCAGTTATCCAGGACTAGCGGGGGGGCAGTTCTTC. The J gene is TRBJ2-1, the V gene TRBV6-5; 14 bases fit TRBD2. Per the germline V gene, CDR1 is MNHEY and CDR2 is SVGAGI. The CDR3 spans 14 residues. The V gene end was trimmed by 3 bases and the J gene end by 12 bases; junction bases not matched to a gene: 4.

The V gene is TRBV7-9, the J gene TRBJ2-1; 10 bases match TRBD2. CDR1 and CDR2 from the germline V gene are SEHNR and FQNEAQ (reference sequence). This CDR3 contains 15 residues. V lost 7 bases to trimming and J lost 4 bases; unmatched junction nucleotides: 7. DNA of the CDR3: TGTGCCAGCATCCCCAGCGGGAGGGGTTACAATGAGCAGTTCTTC. Protein product: CASIPSGRGYNEQFF.

The V call is TRBV7-2, the J call TRBJ2-2, with D maybe TRBD1 (6 bases). Germline V CDR1 and CDR2: SGHTA, FQGNSA. The CDR3 totals 16 residues. Trimming left V 5 bases short and J 0 bases short, with 13 bases between. CDR3 loop: CASSEAGTTNTGELFF. The CDR3 DNA reads TGTGCCAGCAGCGAGGCCGGGACAACGAACACCGGGGAGCTGTTTTTT. Full variable domain (remainder filled in from reference TRBV7-2 and TRBJ2-2): GAGVSQSPSNKVTEKGKDVELRCDPISGHTALYWYRQSLGQGLEFLIYFQGNSAPDKSGLPSDRFSAERTGGSVSTLTIQRTQQEDSAVYLCASSEAGTTNTGELFFGEGSRLTVL.

This clonotype has a count of ten or more. J is TRBJ1-6 and V is TRBV20-1; no firm D call. This CDR3 region has 12 residues. Trimming took 0 bases from V and 10 from J, leaving 7 bases between them. Germline-derived CDR1 and CDR2 are DFQATT and SNEGSKA (reference sequence). DNA for the CDR3: TGCAGTGCTAGAGAACGAGACTCACCCCTCCACTTT. Translation gives CSARERDSPLHF.

The gene calls are TRBV6-2 or TRBV6-3 and TRBJ2-1; TRBD2 matches at 14 bases. V shed 5 bases and J 8 bases; nucleotides not matched to a gene: 8. The V gene's germline CDR1 is MNHEY and CDR2 SVGEGT. This CDR3 contains 16 residues. In DNA form, the CDR3 reads TGTGCCAGCAGTCCCCAGACTAGCGGGGGGGCCTATGAGCAGTTCTTC. This gives the protein CASSPQTSGGAYEQFF.

The rearrangement joins TRBV9 to TRBJ2-1; TRBD1 agrees at 7 bases. Germline CDR1 is SGDLS and CDR2 is YYNGEE. Germline trimming cut 0 bases from V and 4 bases from J; bases unmatched to any gene: 4. The CDR3 extends over 15 amino acids. As DNA, the CDR3 is TGTGCCAGCAGCGTAGTGGGGACAGATTACAATGAGCAGTTCTTC. Amino acid sequence: CASSVVGTDYNEQFF. Combining the CDR3 with reference TRBV9 and TRBJ2-1 gives the whole variable domain DSGVTQTPKHLITATGQRVTLRCSPRSGDLSVYWYQQSLDQGLQFLIQYYNGEERAKGNILERFSAQQFPDLHSELNLSSLELGDSALYFCASSVVGTDYNEQFFGPGTRLTVL.

V and J are TRBV19 and TRBJ2-1; the D call may be TRBD1 or TRBD2 (6 bases each). Germline V lookup: CDR1 LNHDA, CDR2 SQIVND (reference sequence). Trimming stripped 3 bases from V and 6 bases from J, with 12 bases between. The CDR3 consists of 14 residues. CDR3 sequence reads: CASSIGGARNEQFF. As DNA, the CDR3 is TGTGCCAGTAGTATCGGGGGCGCGCGCAATGAGCAGTTCTTC.